These T cell receptor beta chains were read from a single sample in a study of STAT3 mutations in large granular lymphocyte leukemia. TCRdb's copy holds only in-frame clones and misses some; the assay was immunoSEQ multiplex PCR. The sample lists almost 25,000 clones, about 94% occurring once. Material for sequencing was peripheral blood mononuclear cells. These receptors were taken from a man aged 40-49 years with T-cell large granular lymphocyte leukemia. Some clones in this sample may be carry-over from other donors' samples. The CDR3 runs from the conserved cysteine through the conserved F or W. D genes are given only for firm matches. Not every row has a clone size; where given, it reads once, few, many or a size class.

>TRBD1|TRBV11-2|TRBJ1-3|.
CASSLAGPGGTAGNTIYF
TGTGCCAGCAGCTTAGCGGGCCCAGGGGGTACGGCTGGAAACACCATATATTTT
>.|TRBV27|TRBJ1-2|.
CASSSSSSYGYTF
TGTGCCAGCAGTAGTAGCTCCTCCTATGGCTACACCTTC
>.|TRBV4-2|TRBJ1-1|.
CASSQDRRAEAFF
TGTGCCAGCAGCCAAGATCGTCGGGCGGAAGCTTTCTTT
>.|TRBV2|TRBJ1-5|.
CASSEGGNSNQPQHF
TGTGCCAGCAGTGAGGGCGGAAATAGCAATCAGCCCCAGCATTTT
>.|TRBV19|TRBJ2-7|.
CASSPTGYSYEQYF
TGTGCCAGTAGTCCAACAGGATACTCCTACGAGCAGTACTTC
>.|TRBV28|TRBJ2-7|.
CASRTNYEQYF
TGTGCCAGCAGGACAAACTACGAGCAGTACTTC
>.|TRBV15|TRBJ1-2|.
CATSRGQETNYGYTF
TGTGCCACCAGCAGAGGACAGGAGACTAACTATGGCTACACCTTC
>.|TRBV18|TRBJ1-4|.
CASSPGEDEKLFF
TGTGCCAGCTCACCGGGTGAGGATGAAAAACTGTTTTTT
>TRBD1|TRBV5-4|TRBJ2-6|.
CASSLGTGSSGANVLTF
TGTGCCAGCAGCTTGGGGACAGGGTCCTCTGGGGCCAACGTCCTGACTTTC
>.|TRBV19|TRBJ1-2|.
CASSIDLQGRVYGYTF
TGTGCCAGTAGTATAGATCTCCAGGGCAGGGTATACGGCTACACCTTC
>.|TRBV7-2|TRBJ1-3|.
CASSLRDTSGNTIYF
TGTGCCAGCAGCTTAAGGGACACGTCGGGAAACACCATATATTTT
>TRBD1|TRBV5-1|TRBJ1-6|few
CASSPRQGPNSPLHF
TGCGCCAGCAGCCCGCGACAGGGGCCTAATTCACCCCTCCACTTT
>.|TRBV18|TRBJ1-2|.
CASSPQPTPRGGYTF
TGTGCCAGCTCACCCCAACCGACCCCGAGAGGTGGCTACACCTTC
>.|TRBV4-3|TRBJ1-2|.
CASSQDRGGGGGYTF
TGCGCCAGCAGCCAAGATCGTGGAGGGGGAGGCGGCTACACCTTC
>.|TRBV5-4|TRBJ2-7|.
CASSQSNRPSSYEQYF
TGTGCCAGCAGCCAAAGTAATCGACCGAGCTCCTACGAGCAGTACTTC
>TRBD1|TRBV5-1|TRBJ2-7|.
CASSKGTGGSYEQYF
TGCGCCAGCAGCAAAGGGACAGGGGGCAGCTACGAGCAGTACTTC
>.|TRBV6-5|TRBJ2-3|.
CASGHSTDTQYF
TGTGCCAGCGGACACAGCACAGATACGCAGTATTTT
>.|TRBV30|TRBJ2-7|.
CAWSGSPGEREQYF
TGTGCCTGGAGTGGAAGTCCAGGGGAAAGGGAGCAGTACTTC
>.|TRBV2|TRBJ1-4|.
CASTDGWELFF
TGTGCCAGCACTGATGGGTGGGAACTGTTTTTT
>TRBD1|TRBV29-1|TRBJ1-1|.
CSVDDLGQHTEAFF
TGCAGCGTTGACGACCTGGGACAGCACACTGAAGCTTTCTTT
>TRBD1|TRBV7-2|TRBJ1-3|.
CASSLVQGAGNTIYF
TGTGCCAGCAGCTTAGTACAGGGGGCTGGAAACACCATATATTTT
>.|TRBV29-1|TRBJ2-1|.
CSVDWGPYNEQFF
TGCAGCGTTGATTGGGGGCCCTACAATGAGCAGTTCTTC
>TRBD1|TRBV10-3|TRBJ2-7|.
CAISPPGQSYEQYF
TGTGCCATCAGTCCCCCGGGACAGTCCTACGAGCAGTACTTC
>.|TRBV27|TRBJ1-6|.
CASSGGGSATFTLHF
TGTGCCAGCAGTGGTGGGGGGTCGGCCACCTTCACCCTCCACTTT
>.|TRBV13|TRBJ2-2|.
CASSLSAGELFF
TGTGCCAGCAGCTTATCCGCCGGGGAGCTGTTTTTT
>TRBD1|TRBV6-1|TRBJ1-2|.
CASSHTGQANYGYTF
TGTGCCAGCAGCCACACCGGACAGGCCAACTATGGCTACACCTTC
>.|TRBV30|TRBJ1-1|.
CAWRADSEAFF
TGTGCCTGGAGGGCGGACTCTGAAGCTTTCTTT
>.|TRBV5-4|TRBJ2-5|.
CASSLGQAGGYQETQYF
TGTGCCAGCAGCTTGGGCCAGGCTGGGGGCTACCAAGAGACCCAGTACTTC
>.|TRBV19|TRBJ1-2|.
CASSIMENYGYTF
TGTGCCAGTAGTATTATGGAGAACTATGGCTACACCTTC
>.|TRBV4-1|TRBJ1-1|.
CASSQKVGGRVTEAFF
TGCGCCAGCAGCCAGAAAGTGGGAGGCAGGGTCACTGAAGCTTTCTTT
>TRBD2|TRBV29-1|TRBJ2-3|.
CSVETSGGATTDTQYF
TGCAGCGTGGAGACTAGCGGGGGGGCCACAACAGATACGCAGTATTTT
>.|TRBV10-2|TRBJ1-5|once
CASSESKGVTGQPQHF
TGCGCCAGCAGTGAGTCGAAAGGGGTAACTGGTCAGCCCCAGCATTTT
>TRBD2|TRBV5-1|TRBJ2-7|.
CASSASLGGGEQYF
TGCGCCAGCAGCGCGTCGCTTGGGGGAGGGGAGCAGTACTTC
>.|TRBV6-1|TRBJ1-2|.
CASSISSGYSGYTF
TGTGCCAGCAGTATATCATCAGGATACTCGGGCTACACCTTC
>.|TRBV30|TRBJ1-4|few
CAWSRQNEKLFF
TGTGCCTGGAGTAGGCAGAATGAAAAACTGTTTTTT
>.|TRBV5-5|TRBJ1-1|.
CASSLTGLGTAFF
TGTGCCAGCAGCTTGACAGGGCTGGGGACAGCTTTCTTT
>.|TRBV28|TRBJ1-3|.
CASSSRRGIHYSGNTIYF
TGTGCCAGCAGTTCCCGGAGGGGGATCCACTACTCTGGAAACACCATATATTTT
>.|TRBV2|TRBJ2-4|.
CAREVVGKNIQYF
TGTGCCAGAGAAGTAGTCGGGAAAAACATTCAGTACTTC
>.|TRBV6-5|TRBJ2-5|.
CASRRDPRETQYF
TGTGCCAGCAGGCGGGACCCCCGTGAGACCCAGTACTTC
>TRBD1|TRBV18|TRBJ1-2|.
CASSPDAGRGPDGYTF
TGTGCCAGCTCACCAGATGCGGGCAGGGGGCCGGATGGCTACACCTTC
>TRBD1|TRBV30|TRBJ1-4|.
CAWARTGGNEKLFF
TGTGCCTGGGCCAGGACAGGGGGTAATGAAAAACTGTTTTTT
>TRBD1|TRBV7-9|TRBJ1-2|.
CASSLGQRTNYGYTF
TGTGCCAGCAGCTTGGGACAGCGGACTAACTATGGCTACACCTTC
>TRBD1|TRBV7-8|TRBJ1-5|.
CASSNYRGYSNQPQHF
TGTGCCAGCAGCAACTACAGGGGCTATAGCAATCAGCCCCAGCATTTT
>.|TRBV29-1|TRBJ1-1|.
CSVAREGYTEAFF
TGCAGCGTTGCGCGGGAGGGATACACTGAAGCTTTCTTT
>TRBD1|TRBV11-2|TRBJ1-6|.
CASSLGGQGDSPLHF
TGTGCCAGCAGCTTAGGTGGACAGGGTGATTCACCCCTCCACTTT
>TRBD1|TRBV7-8|TRBJ2-1|once
CASSGDRGLYNEQFF
TGTGCCAGCAGCGGGGACAGGGGGCTTTACAATGAGCAGTTCTTC
>TRBD1|TRBV30|TRBJ1-6|.
CASGQGSSYNSPLHF
TGTGCCAGTGGACAGGGGAGCTCCTATAATTCACCCCTCCACTTT
>TRBD2|TRBV7-9|TRBJ2-5|.
CASSLAVQGGETQYF
TGTGCCAGCAGCTTAGCGGTTCAGGGAGGGGAGACCCAGTACTTC
>.|TRBV27|TRBJ2-1|.
CASSSIPYNEQFF
TGTGCCAGCAGTTCCATCCCCTACAATGAGCAGTTCTTC
>.|TRBV4-3|TRBJ2-3|once
CASSQEGSTDTQYF
TGCGCCAGCAGCCAAGAAGGGTCCACAGATACGCAGTATTTT
>.|TRBV28|TRBJ1-1|.
CASSFRLNTEAFF
TGTGCCAGCAGCTTCAGACTAAACACTGAAGCTTTCTTT
>.|TRBV29-1|TRBJ1-2|.
CSVEVSTTGYTF
TGCAGCGTTGAGGTCTCGACCACTGGCTACACCTTC
>.|TRBV19|TRBJ2-7|.
CASAPGIQTYEQYF
TGTGCCAGTGCCCCAGGGATACAAACCTACGAGCAGTACTTC